What follows are 32 T cell receptor beta chains derived from one specimen sequenced in a study of response to subunit inactivated influenza vaccine. TCRdb analysed the RT-PCR reads with MiXCR anew, one entry per CDR3 protein. Among roughly 780,000 distinct CDR3 sequences, less than 20% were seen once, and the ten largest hold roughly 11%. The sequences come from PBMCs from blood, collected about 5 days after vaccination. Source of these receptors: a man between 45 and 60 years old who received an inactivated influenza vaccine.

This clonotype was seen more than once but under ten times. The genes are TRBV7-2 and TRBJ2-5, with TRBD2 as a possible D gene (6 bases). V was clipped by 5 bases and J by 2 bases, with 12 bases between them. Germline V gene data show CDR1 as SGHTA and CDR2 as FQGNSA. The CDR3 is made up of 14 amino acids. This CDR3 reads CASSKGGGQETQYF. CDR3 in DNA: TGTGCCAGCAGCAAGGGAGGAGGTCAAGAGACCCAGTACTTC.

This clonotype occurred many times. The gene calls are TRBV5-1 and TRBJ2-1; D call uncertain. The CDR3 runs to 12 residues. Germline-derived CDR1 and CDR2 are SGHRS and YFSETQ. The V end lost 5 bases, the J end lost 5 bases, and 8 bases lay between the germline ends. The chain's CDR3 is CASRYWNNEQFF. CDR3 bases: TGCGCCAGCAGGTACTGGAACAATGAGCAGTTCTTC.

The table lists this clonotype with many counts. The chain combines TRBV7-2 with TRBJ2-7; TRBD1 matches 7 bases. Germline values: CDR1 SGHTA, CDR2 FQGNSA. J lost 2 bases, V lost 5 bases, and 9 bases had no gene match. CDR3 length: 15 residues. The CDR3 is CASSRFQRGPYEQYF. CDR3 sequence (DNA): TGTGCCAGCAGCCGATTTCAGAGGGGGCCCTACGAGCAGTACTTC. The whole variable domain, filled in from reference TRBV7-2 and TRBJ2-7, reads GAGVSQSPSNKVTEKGKDVELRCDPISGHTALYWYRQSLGQGLEFLIYFQGNSAPDKSGLPSDRFSAERTGGSVSTLTIQRTQQEDSAVYLCASSRFQRGPYEQYFGPGTRLTVT.

This clonotype was counted between two and nine times. This chain uses TRBV29-1 with TRBJ1-2; the match to TRBD1 covers 7 bases. From germline, CDR1 is SQVTM and CDR2 ANQGSEA. CDR3 length equals 13 residues. V gave up 6 bases and J gave up 3 bases; unmatched junction bases: 7. The CDR3 spells CSVVGGTDYGYTF. The CDR3 DNA sequence: TGCAGCGTGGTAGGAGGGACAGACTATGGCTACACCTTC.

The chain has TRBV12-3 or TRBV12-4 and TRBJ2-3; D is ambiguous. Trimming took off 6 bases at V and 1 base at J, with 17 bases between the two ends. This CDR3 has 16 amino acids. The CDR3 nucleotides read TGTGCCAGCAGGACCGGGTCCACTGGGGGCACAGATACGCAGTATTTT. Translation gives CASRTGSTGGTDTQYF.

This clonotype came up a few times. The CDR3, as DNA: TGTGCCAGCACGAGTTTTAATCAGCCCCAGCATTTT. This gives the protein CASTSFNQPQHF. V and J are TRBV6-6 and TRBJ1-5; D not resolved. Looked up from germline, CDR1 is MNHNY and CDR2 is SVGAGI (reference sequence). The CDR3 loop spans 12 amino acids. The V and J ends lost 7 bases and 4 bases respectively, with 8 bases between them.

This clonotype was seen more than once but under ten times. The chain uses TRBV29-1 and TRBJ2-2; 9 bases align to TRBD1. The length of the CDR3 is 12 residues. After removal of 6 bases from V and 6 bases from J, the junction contained 2 bases not matched to a gene. Germline-derived CDR1 and CDR2 are SQVTM and ANQGSEA. This CDR3 is CSVNRGPGELFF. The CDR3 DNA follows: TGCAGCGTAAACAGGGGGCCCGGGGAGCTGTTTTTT.

This clonotype has only a few counts. The chain combines TRBV29-1 with TRBJ2-3; 11 nucleotides line up with TRBD1. Germline V gene data show CDR1 as SQVTM and CDR2 as ANQGSEA. This CDR3 has 16 residues. V lost 0 bases, J lost 6 bases, and 8 bases stayed unmatched. DNA for the CDR3: TGCAGCGTTGAAGATCGGACAGGGGGCGCCTGGGATACGCAGTATTTT. Its translation is CSVEDRTGGAWDTQYF.

This clonotype came up many times. The chain has TRBV6-5 and TRBJ1-1; D is ambiguous. The CDR3 sequence is 12 residues long. The germline V and J ends were trimmed by 4 bases and 0 bases, with 3 bases remaining between them. Germline CDR1 is MNHEY and CDR2 is SVGAGI. This chain's CDR3 is CASSSVNTEAFF. DNA of the CDR3: TGTGCCAGCAGTTCGGTGAACACTGAAGCTTTCTTT.

V gene TRBV6-1 combines with J gene TRBJ1-4, with D hard to call. Germline CDR1 is MNHNS and CDR2 is SASEGT. V was pared by 8 bases and J by 8 bases, with 18 bases between. The CDR3 has 14 amino acids. The CDR3 DNA reads TGTGCCAGCCGTAATGAGGCCCCTGGCGAAAAACTGTTTTTT. It translates to CASRNEAPGEKLFF.

The chain carries TRBV30 and TRBJ2-1, with 9 bases lining up with TRBD2. Germline lookup yields CDR1 GTSNPN and CDR2 SVGIG (reference sequence). CDR3 size: 15 residues. V shed 7 bases, J shed 6 bases, and the junction held 13 bases outside the gene matches. CDR3 nucleotide sequence: TGTGCCTACTCCGGGACTAGCCCCTCAGGCAATGAGCAGTTCTTC. It is translated as CAYSGTSPSGNEQFF.

The rearrangement uses TRBV20-1 and TRBJ2-3, with D uncertain. Trimming took off 0 bases at V and 1 base at J, with 11 bases between the two ends. Germline V gene sequence: CDR1 DFQATT, CDR2 SNEGSKA (reference sequence). There are 15 residues in the CDR3. CDR3 bases: TGCAGTGCTAGAGATCTAGGTACAGGCACAGATACGCAGTATTTT. It yields the protein CSARDLGTGTDTQYF.

This clonotype was counted many times. The rearrangement joins TRBV4-2 to TRBJ2-1; TRBD2 matches 8 bases. J was trimmed by 8 bases and V by 4 bases; bases with no gene match: 13. The CDR3 has 16 amino acids. CDR1 is LGHNA, CDR2 YNFKEQ, per germline. The CDR3 reads CASSPRAGTSDHEQFF. CDR3 DNA: TGTGCCAGCAGCCCGAGGGCCGGGACTAGTGACCATGAGCAGTTCTTC.

This clonotype was found many times. V and J are TRBV7-9 and TRBJ2-1; tentative D call: TRBD2 (6 bases). Germline values: CDR1 SEHNR, CDR2 FQNEAQ (reference sequence). The CDR3 loop spans 14 amino acids. Trimming took 5 bases from V and 10 from J, leaving 18 bases between them. In DNA form, the CDR3 reads TGTGCCAGCAGCCACGGGCGGGACTTCGGAGAGCAGTTCTTC. This sequence encodes CASSHGRDFGEQFF.

J is TRBJ2-7 and V is TRBV29-1; D unresolved. Germline CDR1 reads SQVTM; CDR2 reads ANQGSEA. This CDR3 has 12 amino acids. Trimming pared 1 base from V and 0 bases from J, leaving 4 bases between. This CDR3 is CSVEGPSYEQYF. CDR3 nucleotide sequence: TGCAGCGTTGAAGGGCCCTCCTACGAGCAGTACTTC.

This clonotype has just a few counts. The chain couples TRBV12-3 or TRBV12-4 to TRBJ1-6, with 12 bases identical to TRBD1. J gave up 12 bases and V 4 bases, and 7 bases lay outside the gene matches. This CDR3 spans 15 amino acids. CDR3 sequence (DNA): TGTGCCAGCAGTTACGGGACAGGGGGCAGTTTACCCCTCCACTTT. Its protein product is CASSYGTGGSLPLHF.

This clonotype was detected ten times or more. The chain carries TRBV18 and TRBJ2-1; 8 bases are shared with TRBD2. Germline V lookup: CDR1 KGHSH, CDR2 LQKENI. The J segment lost 1 base and the V segment lost 1 base, leaving 3 bases of the junction unmatched. CDR3 length equals 16 residues. The DNA for the CDR3 is TGTGCCAGCTCACCACTCGCGGGGGGATCCTACAATGAGCAGTTCTTC. The encoded protein is CASSPLAGGSYNEQFF. The full variable domain, in which reference TRBV18 and TRBJ2-1 provide the parts outside the CDR3, is NAGVMQNPRHLVRRRGQEARLRCSPMKGHSHVYWYRQLPEEGLKFMVYLQKENIIDESGMPKERFSAEFPKEGPSILRIQQVVRGDSAAYFCASSPLAGGSYNEQFFGPGTRLTVL.

The sample holds a few counts of this clonotype. CDR3 residues: CSVCSSGSYEQYF. In nucleotides, the CDR3 is TGCAGTGTTTGTTCTAGCGGGAGCTACGAGCAGTACTTC. The rearrangement uses TRBV20-1 and TRBJ2-7, with 10 bases lining up with TRBD2. V trimming: 7 bases; J trimming: 3 bases; junction bases outside the gene matches: 6. The CDR3 is 13 amino acids. Germline V lookup: CDR1 DFQATT, CDR2 SNEGSKA (reference sequence).

The CDR3 DNA reads as TGTGCCAGCAGAGAGACTAGCGGGGGGGTTCACAATGAGCAGTTCTTC. Translating gives CASRETSGGVHNEQFF. The chain carries TRBV2 and TRBJ2-1, with TRBD2 matching 14 bases. The V and J ends lost 6 bases and 5 bases, in that order; junction bases with no gene match: 6. CDR3 length equals 16 residues. The germline V gene has CDR1 SNHLY and CDR2 FYNNEI.

The V call is TRBV20-1, the J call TRBJ2-4; no clear D. CDR1 is DFQATT and CDR2 is SNEGSKA in the germline V gene (reference sequence). The CDR3 has 14 residues. V was clipped by 6 bases and J by 5 bases, with 17 bases between them. CDR3 sequence: CSASQSWVENIQYF. The CDR3 DNA sequence: TGCAGTGCATCGCAGAGCTGGGTTGAAAACATTCAGTACTTC.

This clonotype has only a few counts. V and J are TRBV11-2 and TRBJ2-3, with 16 bases that match TRBD2. This CDR3 is 18 amino acids long. CDR1 and CDR2 from the germline V gene are SGHAT and FQNNGV. V was pared by 4 bases and J by 8 bases, with 12 bases of the junction left unmatched. CDR3 bases: TGTGCCAGCAGCTATGCCGGGACTAGCGGGAGGGCCGCAGGTACGCAGTATTTT. Protein: CASSYAGTSGRAAGTQYF.

The J gene is TRBJ1-2, the V gene TRBV30; D is unresolved. The V and J ends lost 3 bases and 3 bases respectively, with 11 bases between them. The CDR3 covers 13 residues. From germline, CDR1 is GTSNPN and CDR2 SVGIG (reference sequence). The CDR3 loop reads CAWSVGNYYGYTF. CDR3 sequence (DNA): TGTGCCTGGAGCGTTGGGAACTACTATGGCTACACCTTC.

This chain joins TRBV20-1 and TRBJ2-3; 9 bases line up with TRBD2. CDR3 size: 16 residues. Germline CDR1 reads DFQATT; CDR2 reads SNEGSKA (reference sequence). V dropped 0 bases and J dropped 6; count of bases not matched to a gene: 10. CDR3 bases: TGCAGTGCTAGAGATCTGAGCGGGAGGAAGCTTGATACGCAGTATTTT. It specifies CSARDLSGRKLDTQYF.

The chain couples TRBV6-1 to TRBJ1-1; 7 nucleotides match TRBD1. In germline, CDR1 is MNHNS, CDR2 SASEGT. This CDR3 has 18 amino acids. The junction had 13 bases not matched to a gene; V was cut back by 2 bases and J by 1 base. In DNA form, the CDR3 reads TGTGCCAGCAGTGAAACTTACAGGGGTTTGACTCAGAACACTGAAGCTTTCTTT. This codes for CASSETYRGLTQNTEAFF.

This clonotype turned up a few times. The chain recombines TRBV20-1 with TRBJ1-6, with D hard to call. CDR3 length: 18 residues. Deletions cut 5 bases from V and 12 bases from J, with 32 bases between. Germline CDR1 reads DFQATT; CDR2 reads SNEGSKA (reference sequence). CDR3 sequence: CSAHSRSPMPRVRVPLHF. The CDR3 DNA is TGCAGTGCTCATTCGAGGTCACCTATGCCTAGGGTCCGGGTACCCCTCCACTTT.

This clonotype has more than one count but fewer than ten. The chain links TRBV29-1 to TRBJ2-3, with TRBD2 identical over 11 bases. The V segment lost 0 bases and the J segment 6 bases; nucleotides outside the gene matches: 17. Germline V CDR1 and CDR2: SQVTM, ANQGSEA. This CDR3 comprises 19 residues. Here the CDR3 DNA reads TGCAGCGTTGAAGATCCCCCGGGGGGTAGCGGGAGGGCCCTCGATACGCAGTATTTT. Translation: CSVEDPPGGSGRALDTQYF.

This clonotype was counted many times. This chain uses TRBV4-1 with TRBJ2-2; TRBD1 matches 7 bases. CDR1 MGHRA and CDR2 YSYEKL come from the germline V gene. V dropped 2 bases and J dropped 6; count of bases not matched to a gene: 6. The CDR3 consists of 15 residues. DNA for the CDR3: TGCGCCAGCAGCCAAAAACAGGGGTGGGCCGGGGAGCTGTTTTTT. It is translated as CASSQKQGWAGELFF.

As DNA, the CDR3 is TGCAGTGCTAGCAAACGGGCTGACGGTCGTGAGCAGTTCTTC. As protein: CSASKRADGREQFF. The chain recombines TRBV20-1 with TRBJ2-1; D not certain. Trimming cost V 3 bases and J 9 bases, with 18 bases left between them. This CDR3 comprises 14 residues. Germline assignment: CDR1 DFQATT and CDR2 SNEGSKA (reference sequence).

This clonotype was counted a few times. This chain links TRBV5-1 with TRBJ1-1; 8 bases are a match to TRBD1. The V and J ends lost 4 bases and 1 base, in that order; junction bases with no gene match: 6. Per the germline V gene, CDR1 is SGHRS and CDR2 is YFSETQ. The CDR3 loop spans 15 amino acids. The CDR3 loop reads CASSVQGAGNTEAFF. The CDR3 nucleotides are TGCGCCAGCAGCGTCCAGGGGGCGGGGAACACTGAAGCTTTCTTT. The whole variable domain, filled in from reference TRBV5-1 and TRBJ1-1, reads KAGVTQTPRYLIKTRGQQVTLSCSPISGHRSVSWYQQTPGQGLQFLFEYFSETQRNKGNFPGRFSGRQFSNSRSEMNVSTLELGDSALYLCASSVQGAGNTEAFFGQGTRLTVV.

This clonotype has a count of ten or more. A much larger clone differs by one base, so this may be a read error. V usage is TRBV7-3 and J usage is TRBJ2-7; D uncertain. CDR1 is SGHTA, CDR2 FQGTGA, per germline. This CDR3 region has 11 residues. Trimming took off 3 bases at V and 3 bases at J, with 3 bases between the two ends. CDR3 in DNA: TGTGCCAGCAGCTTTGACTACGAGCAGTACTTC. Amino acid sequence: CASSFDYEQYF.

The chain has TRBV10-3 and TRBJ2-3; the match to TRBD2 covers 8 bases. The germline gives CDR1 ENHRY, CDR2 SYGVKD. This CDR3 contains 15 residues. V shed 6 bases and J 3 bases; nucleotides not matched to a gene: 8. The chain's CDR3 is CAISGLADGTDTQYF. CDR3 DNA sequence: TGTGCCATCAGCGGACTAGCAGACGGGACAGATACGCAGTATTTT.

The genes are TRBV7-2 and TRBJ2-1, with 10 bases aligning to TRBD2. Trimming cost V 3 bases and J 7 bases; bases outside gene matches: 6. Per the germline V gene, CDR1 is SGHTA and CDR2 is FQGNSA. This CDR3 is 15 amino acids long. CDR3 DNA: TGTGCCAGCAGCTTTTTAGCGGGAGGAATTAATGAGCAGTTCTTC. Amino acids: CASSFLAGGINEQFF.